A selection of T cell receptor beta chains follows, all from one sample in a study of blood T cell repertoires in COVID-19. Produced via immunoSEQ multiplex PCR; TCRdb's table is partial and in-frame only. The sample has 77,000 or so clones, 75% to 90% seen once. Sequenced material: peripheral blood. These receptor sequences come from an older man with acute or convalescent COVID-19. The CDR3 runs from the conserved cysteine through the conserved F or W. The order of the fields is D gene, V gene, clone size, J gene, CDR3 protein, CDR3 DNA. D genes are given only for firm matches. A row's size may be missing; if present it is once, few, many or a size class.

NA	TRBV7-2	NA	TRBJ1-2	CASSLARTETYGYTF	TGTGCCAGCAGCTTAGCCCGGACAGAAACGTATGGCTACACCTTC
TRBD2	TRBV6-5	few	TRBJ2-7	CASSYGGGLVSEQYF	TGTGCCAGCAGTTATGGGGGAGGGCTCGTAAGCGAGCAGTACTTC
NA	TRBV5-1	NA	TRBJ2-7	CASSLDPGTFGEQYF	TGCGCCAGCAGCTTGGATCCAGGGACTTTTGGGGAGCAGTACTTC
NA	TRBV7-2	NA	TRBJ2-1	CASSFLAEGEQFF	TGTGCCAGCAGCTTCTTAGCGGAGGGTGAGCAGTTCTTC
NA	TRBV7-2	NA	TRBJ2-3	CASSPRWDTQYF	TGTGCCAGCAGCCCCCGGTGGGATACGCAGTATTTT
NA	TRBV3-1/TRBV3-2	NA	TRBJ2-6	CASSQVILRARRGANVLTF	TGTGCCAGCAGCCAAGTTATTTTGAGGGCCCGGCGCGGGGCCAACGTCCTGACTTTC
NA	TRBV5-4	NA	TRBJ2-1	CASSFAGLAYNEQFF	TGTGCCAGCAGCTTTGCGGGGCTTGCCTACAATGAGCAGTTCTTC
NA	TRBV4-3	once	TRBJ2-3	CASSQDQVASATGDTQYF	TGCGCCAGCAGCCAAGATCAGGTGGCTAGCGCCACTGGGGATACGCAGTATTTT
NA	TRBV9	NA	TRBJ2-7	CASSVGGITYEQYF	TGTGCCAGCAGCGTAGGCGGGATCACCTACGAGCAGTACTTC
NA	TRBV19	NA	TRBJ1-4	CASTPKQETTNEKLFF	TGTGCCAGTACCCCCAAACAGGAGACAACTAATGAAAAACTGTTTTTT
TRBD1	TRBV7-2	NA	TRBJ2-7	CASSLTGQVAYEQYF	TGTGCCAGCAGCTTAACAGGACAGGTGGCCTACGAGCAGTACTTC
TRBD1	TRBV29-1	NA	TRBJ2-5	CSVKQGAQETQYF	TGCAGCGTTAAACAGGGGGCCCAAGAGACCCAGTACTTC
TRBD1	TRBV6-5	NA	TRBJ1-6	CASSYEGTGYNSPLHF	TGTGCCAGCAGTTACGAAGGGACAGGGTATAATTCACCCCTCCACTTT
TRBD2	TRBV19	NA	TRBJ2-3	CASSVAGFTDTQYF	TGTGCCAGCAGTGTAGCGGGGTTCACAGATACGCAGTATTTT
NA	TRBV3-1/TRBV3-2	NA	TRBJ2-1	CASSQSSYAGEQFF	TGTGCCAGCAGCCAGTCTTCCTACGCGGGAGAGCAGTTCTTC
NA	TRBV19	NA	TRBJ2-7	CASSSNLGHQDEQYF	TGTGCCAGTAGTAGCAACCTGGGACATCAGGACGAGCAGTACTTC
TRBD1	TRBV5-1	once	TRBJ1-3	CASNPGQGDGNTIYF	TGCGCCAGCAACCCCGGACAGGGGGACGGAAACACCATATATTTT
TRBD1	TRBV30	NA	TRBJ1-2	CAWSAGTGNSNYGYTF	TGTGCCTGGAGTGCCGGGACAGGGAACTCTAACTATGGCTACACCTTC
NA	TRBV5-3	NA	TRBJ2-5	CARSLDRERETQYF	TGTGCCAGAAGCTTGGACAGGGAGAGGGAGACCCAGTACTTC
NA	TRBV28	few	TRBJ1-5	CASSLPRVPPQHF	TGTGCCAGCAGTTTACCACGGGTTCCGCCCCAGCATTTT
TRBD1	TRBV9	NA	TRBJ1-3	CASSVVDRGTPSGNTIYF	TGTGCCAGCAGCGTAGTGGACAGGGGCACACCCTCTGGAAACACCATATATTTT
TRBD1	TRBV19	once	TRBJ2-3	CASKRTGGLVDTQYF	TGTGCCAGTAAACGGACAGGGGGCCTGGTAGATACGCAGTATTTT
NA	TRBV10-3	NA	TRBJ2-1	CAIGPSVLEYNEQFF	TGTGCCATCGGCCCTAGTGTGCTAGAGTACAATGAGCAGTTCTTC
TRBD1	TRBV7-2	NA	TRBJ2-2	CASSLAWTGETGELFF	TGTGCCAGCAGCTTAGCATGGACAGGGGAAACCGGGGAGCTGTTTTTT
NA	TRBV19	NA	TRBJ2-1	CASSMIHGGPRNSYNEQFF	TGTGCCAGTAGTATGATTCACGGGGGGCCTAGAAACTCCTACAATGAGCAGTTCTTC
NA	TRBV9	NA	TRBJ1-6	CASSALTGPGSPLHF	TGTGCCAGCAGCGCCCTGACAGGCCCGGGTTCACCCCTCCACTTT
TRBD2	TRBV11-2	NA	TRBJ2-3	CASSLDRSGGLDTQYF	TGTGCCAGCAGCTTAGATCGCAGCGGGGGGTTGGATACGCAGTATTTT
TRBD1	TRBV12-5	NA	TRBJ2-5	CASGPGTGDQETQYF	TGTGCTAGTGGTCCCGGGACAGGGGACCAAGAGACCCAGTACTTC
NA	TRBV19	once	TRBJ1-1	CASTSRTAINTEAFF	TGTGCCAGTACCTCCCGTACAGCTATCAACACTGAAGCTTTCTTT
TRBD2	TRBV9	NA	TRBJ2-1	CASSAGTINNNEQFF	TGTGCCAGCAGCGCCGGGACTATTAATAACAATGAGCAGTTCTTC
NA	TRBV2	NA	TRBJ2-4	CASSAPTSRHIQYF	TGTGCCAGCAGTGCACCGACAAGCAGGCACATTCAGTACTTC
NA	TRBV21-1	NA	TRBJ2-1	CASSRGHHNEQFF	TGTGCCAGCAGCAGGGGGCACCACAATGAGCAGTTCTTC
TRBD2	TRBV29-1	NA	TRBJ2-3	CSVGLAGRDTQYF	TGCAGCGTGGGACTAGCGGGGAGAGATACGCAGTATTTT
NA	TRBV19	once	TRBJ2-7	CATRPARDYEQYF	TGTGCCACCCGGCCGGCCAGGGACTACGAGCAGTACTTC
NA	TRBV2	NA	TRBJ1-4	CASSVGPGRKLFF	TGTGCCAGCAGTGTGGGGCCGGGGAGGAAACTGTTTTTT
TRBD1	TRBV6-5	NA	TRBJ1-2	CASSQTGTGGYGYTF	TGTGCCAGCAGTCAAACCGGGACAGGGGGATATGGCTACACCTTC
NA	TRBV11-3	few	TRBJ1-2	CASSLDGLGYTF	TGTGCCAGCAGCTTAGATGGACTGGGCTACACCTTC
TRBD2	TRBV5-8	NA	TRBJ2-1	CASSVAGESYNEQFF	TGTGCCAGCAGCGTAGCGGGAGAATCCTACAATGAGCAGTTCTTC
NA	TRBV9	NA	TRBJ2-7	CASSVDVGAFDEQYF	TGTGCCAGCAGCGTAGATGTGGGGGCTTTCGACGAGCAGTACTTC
TRBD1	TRBV18	NA	TRBJ1-1	CASSPPTGDAEAFF	TGTGCCAGCTCACCACCGACAGGGGACGCTGAAGCTTTCTTT
NA	TRBV5-1	NA	TRBJ1-4	CASSLAASNEKLFF	TGCGCCAGCAGCTTGGCTGCGTCTAATGAAAAACTGTTTTTT
TRBD1	TRBV29-1	once	TRBJ2-7	CSVSSGTGWDEQYF	TGCAGCGTCAGTTCCGGGACAGGGTGGGATGAGCAGTACTTC
NA	TRBV7-6	NA	TRBJ2-6	CASSSQYSGANVLTF	TGTGCCAGCAGCTCGCAGTACTCTGGGGCCAACGTCCTGACTTTC
NA	TRBV6-6	NA	TRBJ2-2	CASRTDRAPNTGELFF	TGTGCCAGCAGAACCGACAGAGCCCCGAACACCGGGGAGCTGTTTTTT
TRBD1	TRBV4-3	NA	TRBJ2-7	CASSQGTGPYEQYF	TGCGCCAGCAGCCAAGGGACAGGGCCCTACGAGCAGTACTTC
TRBD1	TRBV5-1	NA	TRBJ2-3	CASSSRPSGGAGTDTQYF	TGCGCCAGCAGCTCCCGACCGTCAGGGGGCGCGGGCACAGATACGCAGTATTTT
TRBD1	TRBV19	once	TRBJ2-5	CASMDRAEETQYF	TGTGCCAGTATGGACAGGGCGGAAGAGACCCAGTACTTC
NA	TRBV7-9	NA	TRBJ2-6	CASSLRNLISSGANVLTF	TGTGCCAGCAGCTTGCGAAATCTAATTTCCTCTGGGGCCAACGTCCTGACTTTC
TRBD2	TRBV11-2	NA	TRBJ2-5	CASSLGRGGETQYF	TGTGCCAGCAGCTTAGGGCGCGGGGGAGAGACCCAGTACTTC
TRBD2	TRBV24-1	NA	TRBJ2-1	CATSDLRGETYNEQFF	TGTGCCACCAGTGATTTGCGGGGGGAGACCTACAATGAGCAGTTCTTC
NA	TRBV7-2	NA	TRBJ2-1	CASSPRGEESNEQFF	TGTGCCAGCAGCCCCAGGGGTGAAGAAAGCAATGAGCAGTTCTTC
TRBD2	TRBV24-1	NA	TRBJ2-1	CATSDTGASGGKVDEQFF	TGTGCCACCAGTGATACGGGGGCTAGCGGGGGCAAAGTCGATGAGCAGTTCTTC
NA	TRBV28	NA	TRBJ1-3	CASSFGQITSGNTIYF	TGTGCCAGCAGTTTTGGGCAAATCACCTCTGGAAACACCATATATTTT
NA	TRBV7-2	NA	TRBJ1-2	CASSLIGGGRDYGYTF	TGTGCCAGCAGCTTAATTGGGGGGGGAAGAGACTATGGCTACACCTTC
TRBD2	TRBV28	once	TRBJ2-7	CASSSFLAGDRPSYEQYF	TGTGCCAGCAGTTCGTTCTTAGCGGGAGACCGACCCTCCTACGAGCAGTACTTC